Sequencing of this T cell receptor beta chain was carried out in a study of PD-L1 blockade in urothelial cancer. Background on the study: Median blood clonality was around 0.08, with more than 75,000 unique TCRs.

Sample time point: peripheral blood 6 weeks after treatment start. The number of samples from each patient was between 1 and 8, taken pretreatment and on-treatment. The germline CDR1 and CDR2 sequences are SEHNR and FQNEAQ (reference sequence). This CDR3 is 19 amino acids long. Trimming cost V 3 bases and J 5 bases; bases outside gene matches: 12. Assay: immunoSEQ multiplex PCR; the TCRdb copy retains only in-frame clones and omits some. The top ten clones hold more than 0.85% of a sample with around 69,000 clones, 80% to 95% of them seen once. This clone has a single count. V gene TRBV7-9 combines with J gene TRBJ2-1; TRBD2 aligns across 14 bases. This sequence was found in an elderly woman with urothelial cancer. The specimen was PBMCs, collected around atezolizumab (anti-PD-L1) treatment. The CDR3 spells CASSFPTSGRGRMNNEQFF. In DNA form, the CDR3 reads TGTGCCAGCAGCTTCCCGACTAGCGGGAGGGGGCGGATGAACAATGAGCAGTTCTTC.